A single sample gave rise to the 32 T cell receptor beta chains below, sequenced in a study of T cell responses to AZD1222 COVID-19 vaccine. Some clones are missing from TCRdb's copy, which holds only in-frame ones; the method was immunoSEQ multiplex PCR. Here the sample spans some 54,000 clones, roughly nine tenths being singletons. The source was peripheral blood, collected on day 0 of AZD1222 vaccination. The receptor set was obtained from an adult in good health.

The V and J genes are TRBV6-5 and TRBJ2-2; 7 nucleotides align to TRBD1. The V and J ends lost 9 bases and 4 bases, in that order; junction bases with no gene match: 8. Germline CDR1 and CDR2: MNHEY and SVGAGI. The CDR3 consists of 14 residues. The CDR3 here is CASSTGMGTGELFF. The CDR3, as DNA: TGTGCCAGTTCGACAGGGATGGGCACCGGGGAGCTGTTTTTT.

V usage is TRBV11-2 and J usage is TRBJ2-1; D unclear. Trimming stripped 3 bases from V and 9 bases from J, with 6 bases between. Germline assignment: CDR1 SGHAT and CDR2 FQNNGV. The CDR3 has 11 residues. The CDR3 nucleotides are TGTGCCAGCAGCTTGTTAGGTGAGCAGTTCTTC. Protein product: CASSLLGEQFF.

The chain employs TRBV10-3 and TRBJ2-7, with D perhaps matching TRBD1 (6 bases). The CDR3 length is 14 residues. The ends were cut back, 4 bases at V and 4 bases at J, with 14 bases in the middle. Germline CDR1 is ENHRY and CDR2 is SYGVKD. CDR3 in DNA: TGTGCCATCAGTGGAGAACAGGGTCGTTACGAGCAGTACTTC. Amino acids: CAISGEQGRYEQYF.

V is TRBV5-4 and J is TRBJ2-5; perhaps TRBD2 as D (5 bases). Germline lookup yields CDR1 SGHNT and CDR2 YYREEE (reference sequence). Trimming shortened V by 1 base and J by 2 bases, and 9 bases separated the two germline ends. The CDR3 has 14 residues. CDR3: CASSLPGTQETQYF. CDR3 DNA sequence: TGTGCCAGCAGCTTGCCGGGAACGCAAGAGACCCAGTACTTC.

CDR3 DNA sequence: TGTGCCAGCAGTTACGGGCAGAGAAACACCATATATTTT. Protein product: CASSYGQRNTIYF. The genes are TRBV6-5 and TRBJ1-3, with D hard to call. This CDR3 comprises 13 residues. Germline V gives CDR1 MNHEY, CDR2 SVGAGI. Trimming cost V 2 bases and J 5 bases, with 7 bases left between them.

V and J are TRBV27 and TRBJ2-2; no clear D gene. CDR1 and CDR2 from the germline V gene are MNHEY and SMNVEV (reference sequence). This CDR3 region has 15 residues. V was shortened by 7 bases and J by 7 bases, with 19 bases between the two germline ends. The CDR3 region has the DNA TGTGCCAGCAAAGGCACCTATCAAGGATACGGGGAGCTGTTTTTT. Encoded protein: CASKGTYQGYGELFF.

The chain links TRBV12-3 or TRBV12-4 to TRBJ1-1, with 9 bases matching TRBD1. The CDR3 spans 13 residues. V shed 5 bases, J shed 4 bases, and the junction held 2 bases outside the gene matches. The CDR3 region is CASSRTGATEAFF. The CDR3, as DNA: TGTGCCAGCAGTCGGACAGGGGCCACTGAAGCTTTCTTT.

This chain links TRBV7-6 with TRBJ1-1; D is undetermined. Trimming removed 2 bases from V and 1 base from J, with 8 bases in between. Germline V gene lookup returns CDR1 SGHVS and CDR2 FNYEAQ. The CDR3 has 14 residues. CDR3 protein: CASSLPGRNTEAFF. In DNA, the CDR3 is TGTGCCAGCAGCTTACCGGGAAGGAACACTGAAGCTTTCTTT. Filled out from reference TRBV7-6 and TRBJ1-1, the complete variable domain reads GAGVSQSPRYKVTKRGQDVALRCDPISGHVSLYWYRQALGQGPEFLTYFNYEAQQDKSGLPNDRFSAERPEGSISTLTIQRTEQRDSAMYRCASSLPGRNTEAFFGQGTRLTVV.

J is TRBJ1-1 and V is TRBV11-1, with 9 bases matching TRBD1. Unmatched junction bases numbered 8, after V lost 9 bases and J lost 0 bases. Germline CDR1 and CDR2: SGHAT and FQDESV (reference sequence). There are 15 residues in the CDR3. The CDR3 DNA reads TGTGCCAGTGGTCGGGACAGGGTAGTGAACACTGAAGCTTTCTTT. It translates to CASGRDRVVNTEAFF.

This clone was counted a single time. The gene calls are TRBV13 and TRBJ2-5; TRBD2 matches at 7 bases. Germline trimming cut 5 bases from V and 4 bases from J; bases unmatched to any gene: 7. There are 14 residues in the CDR3. Looked up from germline, CDR1 is PRHDT and CDR2 is FYEKMQ (reference sequence). Written as DNA, the CDR3 is TGTGCCAGCAGCCCCCGCTTAGCGGGAGAGACCCAGTACTTC. This gives the protein CASSPRLAGETQYF.

This clone was seen a few times. The genes are TRBV19 and TRBJ1-1; D uncertain. The length of the CDR3 is 13 residues. Germline CDR1 is LNHDA and CDR2 is SQIVND (reference sequence). The ends were cut back, 6 bases at V and 6 bases at J, with 14 bases in the middle. CDR3 sequence: CASSTPPGSEAFF. The CDR3 DNA reads as TGTGCCAGTAGCACCCCTCCGGGCTCTGAAGCTTTCTTT.

V usage is TRBV28 and J usage is TRBJ1-2; possible D gene TRBD1, 5 bases. In germline, CDR1 is MDHEN, CDR2 SYDVKM. The CDR3 consists of 17 residues. V gave up 4 bases and J gave up 4 bases, with 22 bases separating them. CDR3 amino acids: CASSSRGLRAGAYGYTF. CDR3 nucleotides: TGTGCCAGCAGTTCGCGGGGTTTGAGGGCCGGGGCCTATGGCTACACCTTC.

The chain couples TRBV28 to TRBJ2-3; D gene ambiguous. CDR1 and CDR2 from the germline V gene are MDHEN and SYDVKM. The CDR3 spans 16 residues. The V end was cut by 6 bases, the J end by 2 bases, with 18 bases between. DNA of the CDR3: TGTGCCAGCAGACCAATTGAGGCGGCATACACAGATACGCAGTATTTT. Translated, it gives CASRPIEAAYTDTQYF.

As regards this clone: Other DNA sequences in the sample encode the same CDR3. The chain joins TRBV18 to TRBJ2-1; D call uncertain. Germline values: CDR1 KGHSH, CDR2 LQKENI. This CDR3 has 14 residues. Trimming took 2 bases from V and 0 from J, leaving 5 bases between them. CDR3 protein: CASSPSGSYNEQFF. In DNA, the CDR3 is TGTGCCAGCTCACCATCAGGCTCCTACAATGAGCAGTTCTTC.

The gene calls are TRBV28 and TRBJ2-1; TRBD2 agrees at 9 bases. V lost 2 bases and J lost 0; bases outside the gene matches: 8. Germline V gives CDR1 MDHEN, CDR2 SYDVKM. The CDR3 contains 18 residues. The CDR3 sequence is CASSLISGSAYSYNEQFF. The DNA for the CDR3 is TGTGCCAGCAGTTTAATTAGCGGGAGTGCCTACTCCTACAATGAGCAGTTCTTC.

This rearrangement joins TRBV7-9 to TRBJ1-2, with D maybe TRBD1 (5 bases). CDR1 and CDR2 from the germline V gene are SEHNR and FQNEAQ (reference sequence). This CDR3 is 14 amino acids long. Trimming shortened V by 0 bases and J by 6 bases, and 11 bases separated the two germline ends. In nucleotides, the CDR3 is TGTGCCAGCAGCTTAGCTGGCCAGGGACATGGCTACACCTTC. It is translated as CASSLAGQGHGYTF.

V is TRBV2 and J is TRBJ2-1; perhaps TRBD2 as D (6 bases). Trimming removed 6 bases from V and 9 bases from J, with 9 bases in between. The length of the CDR3 is 11 residues. Germline V gene data show CDR1 as SNHLY and CDR2 as FYNNEI. The CDR3 reads CASRRRAEQFF. DNA for the CDR3: TGTGCCAGCAGGAGGAGGGCTGAGCAGTTCTTC.

The chain links TRBV6-5 to TRBJ1-6; D ambiguous. CDR1 is MNHEY and CDR2 is SVGAGI in the germline V gene. The CDR3 extends over 14 amino acids. V gave up 4 bases and J gave up 10 bases, with 14 bases separating them. The CDR3 DNA sequence: TGTGCCAGCAGTTCTGGGGAGGGAAGGTCACCCCTCCACTTT. This codes for CASSSGEGRSPLHF.

The V and J genes are TRBV19 and TRBJ2-2, with TRBD2 as a possible D gene (6 bases). The CDR3 totals 18 residues. Trimming removed 2 bases at V and 2 bases at J, with 18 bases between. Germline-derived CDR1 and CDR2 are LNHDA and SQIVND (reference sequence). The CDR3 DNA reads TGTGCCAGTAGTATAAAGGCCCCCGGGACTTTTAACACCGGGGAGCTGTTTTTT. It translates to CASSIKAPGTFNTGELFF.

This rearrangement joins TRBV6-5 to TRBJ2-2, with 8 bases lining up with TRBD1. With V trimmed by 7 bases and J by 7 bases, 8 bases remained unmatched. In germline, CDR1 is MNHEY, CDR2 SVGAGI. The CDR3 loop spans 14 amino acids. CDR3 nucleotides: TGTGCCAGCAAGGGAACAGGGGGTTTCGGGGAGCTGTTTTTT. Translating gives CASKGTGGFGELFF.

The rearrangement joins TRBV18 to TRBJ1-6, with 9 bases identical to TRBD1. The CDR3 spans 15 residues. Germline CDR1 reads KGHSH; CDR2 reads LQKENI. The V and J ends lost 5 bases and 10 bases, in that order; junction bases with no gene match: 9. The CDR3 bases are TGTGCCAGCTCAAAGGGACAGGGTCTCGCCTCACCCCTCCACTTT. It codes for CASSKGQGLASPLHF.

The gene calls are TRBV5-1 and TRBJ1-2; 8 bases map to TRBD1. The CDR3 spans 14 residues. Germline lookup yields CDR1 SGHRS and CDR2 YFSETQ. V was pared by 5 bases and J by 1 base, with 4 bases of the junction left unmatched. The CDR3 sequence is CASRTGVVNYGYTF. As DNA, the CDR3 is TGCGCCAGCAGGACAGGGGTCGTTAACTATGGCTACACCTTC.

This clone has a single count. The V call is TRBV7-3, the J call TRBJ2-5; the D gene is possibly TRBD1 (5 bases). This CDR3 is built from 14 residues. V lost 2 bases to trimming and J lost 7 bases, with 14 bases between them. Germline V gives CDR1 SGHTA, CDR2 FQGTGA. The CDR3 DNA is TGTGCCAGCAGCTTAGGTGTCAGTGGGGCGACCCAGTACTTC. Protein sequence: CASSLGVSGATQYF.

The chain uses TRBV5-1 and TRBJ1-2; 7 nucleotides agree with TRBD1. Germline CDR1 is SGHRS and CDR2 is YFSETQ. Germline trimming cut 4 bases from V and 4 bases from J; bases unmatched to any gene: 7. This CDR3 contains 14 residues. CDR3 nucleotides: TGCGCCAGCAGCCCCGAAGGACAGGTCTATGGCTACACCTTC. Amino acid sequence: CASSPEGQVYGYTF.

The chain employs TRBV7-9 and TRBJ2-3; 9 nucleotides match TRBD2. Germline V gives CDR1 SEHNR, CDR2 FQNEAQ (reference sequence). After removal of 8 bases from V and 3 bases from J, the junction contained 9 bases not matched to a gene. This CDR3 comprises 15 residues. The CDR3 DNA sequence: TGTGCCAGCCGAATAGCGGGAGATCCGACAGATACGCAGTATTTT. It encodes CASRIAGDPTDTQYF.

The gene calls are TRBV6-6 and TRBJ2-7; 10 nucleotides line up with TRBD2. This CDR3 has 16 amino acids. V was clipped by 6 bases and J by 7 bases; unmatched bases: 15. Germline CDR1 and CDR2: MNHNY and SVGAGI (reference sequence). The CDR3 is CASSHGVAGGVREQYF. The CDR3 coding sequence is TGTGCCAGCAGCCACGGGGTAGCGGGAGGAGTTAGGGAGCAGTACTTC.

This clone was detected a few times. This sequence joins TRBV27 and TRBJ1-4, with D possibly being TRBD1 (6 bases). This CDR3 is 15 amino acids long. CDR1 MNHEY and CDR2 SMNVEV come from the germline V gene (reference sequence). With 6 bases removed from V and 6 bases from J, the gap between germline ends came to 17 bases. CDR3 DNA: TGTGCCAGCAGCCACCGCCAGGGGTATGATGAAAAACTGTTTTTT. Encoded protein: CASSHRQGYDEKLFF. Complete variable domain (other parts from reference TRBV27 and TRBJ1-4): EAQVTQNPRYLITVTGKKLTVTCSQNMNHEYMSWYRQDPGLGLRQIYYSMNVEVTDKGDVPEGYKVSRKEKRNFPLILESPSPNQTSLYFCASSHRQGYDEKLFFGSGTQLSVL.

The chain has TRBV5-1 and TRBJ2-2; D is uncertain. Germline V gene sequence: CDR1 SGHRS, CDR2 YFSETQ. The V end lost 4 bases, the J end lost 0 bases, and 10 bases lay between the germline ends. CDR3 length equals 15 residues. The CDR3 region is CASSPLTTNTGELFF. CDR3 DNA: TGCGCCAGCAGCCCCCTGACAACGAACACCGGGGAGCTGTTTTTT.

The table lists this clone with a count of one. The chain couples TRBV18 to TRBJ2-3; the D call may be TRBD1 or TRBD2 (5 bases each). This CDR3 is built from 14 residues. V lost 3 bases and J 5 bases, leaving 12 bases between the germline ends. CDR1 KGHSH and CDR2 LQKENI come from the germline V gene. DNA for the CDR3: TGTGCCAGCTCACCGGGACCGGCGAGAGATACGCAGTATTTT. Translation gives CASSPGPARDTQYF.

The chain uses TRBV10-3 and TRBJ2-1, with 7 bases matching TRBD2. V lost 2 bases and J lost 7; bases outside the gene matches: 8. This CDR3 comprises 15 residues. Per the germline V gene, CDR1 is ENHRY and CDR2 is SYGVKD. CDR3 DNA: TGTGCCATCAGTGAGCCGGGACTACCTTCGAATGAGCAGTTCTTC. Residues: CAISEPGLPSNEQFF.

This chain links TRBV9 with TRBJ1-1; D not certain. V lost 1 base and J 2 bases, leaving 9 bases between the germline ends. Germline V lookup: CDR1 SGDLS, CDR2 YYNGEE. This CDR3 spans 14 amino acids. CDR3 in DNA: TGTGCCAGCAGCGTAAGTGGGGAAAACACTGAAGCTTTCTTT. This codes for CASSVSGENTEAFF.

The chain uses TRBV19 and TRBJ2-5, with TRBD1 matching 8 bases. V was clipped by 4 bases and J by 4 bases; unmatched bases: 5. The CDR3 loop spans 14 amino acids. Germline CDR1 and CDR2: LNHDA and SQIVND (reference sequence). The DNA for the CDR3 is TGTGCCAGTAGTACCCGACAGGGGCGAGAGACCCAGTACTTC. This encodes CASSTRQGRETQYF.